This TCR beta chain came from a study of neurological immune-mediated disorders. The cDNA was generated through 5'RACE incorporating 10-nucleotide random UMIs. TCRdb analysed the 5' RACE reads with MiXCR anew, one entry per CDR3 protein. The sample has around 21,000 distinct CDR3 sequences, around 7.6% seen once. The T cells used for sorted libraries numbered around 1 million, either CD4+ or CD8+. This clonotype was counted ten times or more. The CDR3 is 14 amino acids. Germline CDR1 and CDR2: DFQATT and SNEGSKA (reference sequence). Trimming removed 6 bases at V and 6 bases at J, with 20 bases between.

Specimen: CD8+ T cells from blood. V gene TRBV20-1 combines with J gene TRBJ1-2; D is perhaps TRBD1 (5 bases). The TCR was taken from a woman aged 25 to 39 with HTLV-1-associated myelopathy (HAM/TSP). The CDR3 sequence: CSASTTGLPNGYTF. CDR3 nucleotides: TGCAGTGCGTCTACCACGGGACTGCCGAATGGCTACACCTTC.